Below, 20 T cell receptor beta chains from the same sample are listed, as sequenced in a study of cytomegalovirus exposure and HLA in healthy donors. The PCR ran on 60 Vbeta and 13 Jbeta primers. The assay was immunoSEQ multiplex PCR, and TCRdb's table has in-frame clones only and misses some. The data show around 180,000 clones, 75% to 80% seen once. The sample was PBMCs. These receptors were collected from a woman aged 30 to 39 in good health and CMV-seropositive.

The V gene is TRBV29-1, the J gene TRBJ2-7; maybe TRBD2 (6 bases). The germline CDR1 and CDR2 sequences are SQVTM and ANQGSEA. Trimming took off 6 bases at V and 5 bases at J, with 20 bases between the two ends. The CDR3 is 14 residues long. The CDR3 region has the DNA TGCAGCGTCGTGGAGGGTCTTGAAGGGGACGAGCAGTACTTC. Translated, it gives CSVVEGLEGDEQYF.

This clone was seen just once. V is TRBV7-8 and J is TRBJ2-7; 14 nucleotides line up with TRBD2. The CDR3 sequence is 20 residues long. V was pared by 0 bases and J by 0 bases, with 10 bases of the junction left unmatched. CDR1 SGHVS and CDR2 FQNEAQ come from the germline V gene. The CDR3 here is CASSLAGGLAGVRTSYEQYF. The CDR3 DNA is TGTGCCAGCAGCTTAGCGGGGGGACTAGCGGGAGTACGGACCTCCTACGAGCAGTACTTC.

The V and J genes are TRBV5-1 and TRBJ2-7; possibly TRBD2 for D (6 bases). V was cut by 3 bases and J by 6 bases, with 22 bases left in between. Germline-derived CDR1 and CDR2 are SGHRS and YFSETQ. The CDR3 has 16 residues. CDR3 sequence: CASSYRFRRGEREQYF. The CDR3 nucleotides are TGCGCCAGCAGCTACCGCTTTAGGCGGGGTGAGCGCGAGCAGTACTTC. Complete variable domain (other parts from reference TRBV5-1 and TRBJ2-7): KAGVTQTPRYLIKTRGQQVTLSCSPISGHRSVSWYQQTPGQGLQFLFEYFSETQRNKGNFPGRFSGRQFSNSRSEMNVSTLELGDSALYLCASSYRFRRGEREQYFGPGTRLTVT.

The V call is TRBV4-2, the J call TRBJ2-1; no definite D call. The CDR3 is 12 amino acids. Per germline, CDR1 LGHNA and CDR2 YNFKEQ. Deletions cut 1 base from V and 7 bases from J, with 5 bases between. The CDR3 DNA is TGTGCCAGCAGCCAAGTCGGGAATGAGCAGTTCTTC. Amino acid sequence: CASSQVGNEQFF.

The V call is TRBV19, the J call TRBJ2-5; 7 bases agree with TRBD1. The end of the DNA aligns better with TRBJ2-7, so the J call may be wrong. The germline gives CDR1 LNHDA, CDR2 SQIVND (reference sequence). The CDR3 is made up of 14 amino acids. The CDR3 sequence: CASSPRTGRYEQYF. DNA for the CDR3: TGTGCCAGTAGTCCCCGGACAGGTCGCTACGAGCAGTACTTC.

The chain links TRBV2 to TRBJ1-4, with 10 bases fitting TRBD1. The trim removed 4 bases at V and 8 bases at J, leaving 10 bases unmatched. This CDR3 contains 16 residues. Germline CDR1 and CDR2: SNHLY and FYNNEI. CDR3 DNA sequence: TGTGCCAGCAGTGTCCCGGGACAGGGGTTTGGGGAAAAACTGTTTTTT. It yields the protein CASSVPGQGFGEKLFF.

The rearrangement links TRBV14 to TRBJ2-7; 9 bases match TRBD1. The CDR3 runs to 14 residues. The germline V gene encodes CDR1 SGHDN and CDR2 FVKESK. The ends lost 4 bases at V and 1 base at J; junction bases unmatched: 2. CDR3 nucleotides: TGTGCCAGCAGCCCCGGGACAGGGTCCTACGAGCAGTACTTC. Translated, it gives CASSPGTGSYEQYF.

This chain joins TRBV27 and TRBJ2-5; 8 nucleotides line up with TRBD2. CDR1 and CDR2 (germline): MNHEY, SMNVEV (reference sequence). V was clipped by 6 bases and J by 3 bases; unmatched bases: 6. CDR3 length equals 14 residues. The CDR3 loop reads CASRLGSGKETQYF. CDR3 coding DNA: TGTGCCAGCAGGCTTGGTAGCGGGAAAGAGACCCAGTACTTC.

The gene calls are TRBV4-2 and TRBJ2-5, with a weak D call TRBD2 (5 bases). This CDR3 has 16 amino acids. Germline CDR1 reads LGHNA; CDR2 reads YNFKEQ. Trimming removed 0 bases at V and 5 bases at J, with 16 bases between. Here the CDR3 reads CASSQDRGVGEETQYF. Here the CDR3 DNA reads TGTGCCAGCAGCCAAGATCGGGGTGTCGGTGAGGAGACCCAGTACTTC.

The V and J genes are TRBV9 and TRBJ2-5, with TRBD2 matching over 13 bases. The CDR3 sequence is 15 residues long. Germline V gives CDR1 SGDLS, CDR2 YYNGEE. Germline trimming cut 5 bases from V and 3 bases from J; bases unmatched to any gene: 4. As DNA, the CDR3 is TGTGCCAGCAGTTACGGACTAGCGGGGGAAGAGACCCAGTACTTC. It codes for CASSYGLAGEETQYF.

The chain joins TRBV27 to TRBJ2-7, with 8 positions matching TRBD2. V was clipped by 5 bases and J by 5 bases; unmatched bases: 2. The length of the CDR3 is 12 residues. CDR1 and CDR2 from the germline V gene are MNHEY and SMNVEV (reference sequence). The CDR3 protein is CASSAGRDEQYF. CDR3 DNA sequence: TGTGCCAGCAGTGCCGGGAGGGACGAGCAGTACTTC.

V is TRBV9 and J is TRBJ2-7; 7 nucleotides line up with TRBD2. The V gene's germline CDR1 is SGDLS and CDR2 YYNGEE. The length of the CDR3 is 15 residues. With V trimmed by 3 bases and J by 2 bases, 8 bases remained unmatched. The CDR3 DNA reads as TGTGCCAGCAGCGCCCAGCAGGGAGGGACCTACGAGCAGTACTTC. It is translated as CASSAQQGGTYEQYF.

V is TRBV21-1 and J is TRBJ1-1; the table gives TRBD1 as D, unverified against the DNA. TRBV21-1 corresponds to a pseudogene. The CDR3 is 18 amino acids. CDR3 sequence (DNA): TGTGCCAGCAGCAAAGATGGATGGAGACAGGACTGGAAGATTGAAGCTTTCTTT. Translating it yields CASSKDGWRQDWKIEAFF.

The chain links TRBV4-1 to TRBJ1-4; TRBD1 matches 7 bases. CDR1 MGHRA and CDR2 YSYEKL come from the germline V gene. V was pared by 4 bases and J by 0 bases, with 2 bases of the junction left unmatched. This CDR3 has 15 residues. CDR3 amino acids: CASSLDRATNEKLFF. The CDR3, as DNA: TGCGCCAGCAGCCTAGACAGGGCAACTAATGAAAAACTGTTTTTT.

The CDR3 is CASSTVQGYGYTF. The CDR3, as DNA: TGTGCCAGCAGCACCGTGCAGGGTTATGGCTACACCTTC. The chain combines TRBV28 with TRBJ1-2; possibly TRBD1 for D (5 bases). V was trimmed by 6 bases and J by 5 bases, leaving 13 bases between them. Germline CDR1 is MDHEN and CDR2 is SYDVKM. CDR3 length equals 13 residues.

The gene calls are TRBV7-2 and TRBJ2-1; D not resolved. Germline V lookup: CDR1 SGHTA, CDR2 FQGNSA. Between the trimmed V and J ends, which lost 3 bases and 9 bases, there was a span of 6 bases. The CDR3 is 11 amino acids. CDR3 in DNA: TGTGCCAGCAGCTTCTTTTCTGAGCAGTTCTTC. Translated, it gives CASSFFSEQFF.

The chain employs TRBV5-1 and TRBJ2-1, with D tentatively TRBD2 (6 bases). The CDR3 runs to 14 residues. V was shortened by 4 bases and J by 4 bases, with 12 bases between the two germline ends. CDR1 and CDR2 from the germline V gene are SGHRS and YFSETQ. The CDR3 sequence is CASSRTGTYNEQFF. The CDR3 DNA reads TGCGCCAGCAGCCGAACCGGGACTTACAATGAGCAGTTCTTC.

For the CDR3, the DNA is TGTGCCACCAGCCCCGGGGGGTTGCCGAATCAGCCCCAGCATTTT. Its translation: CATSPGGLPNQPQHF. The rearrangement uses TRBV15 and TRBJ1-5, with D maybe TRBD1 (5 bases). V was pared by 5 bases and J by 4 bases, with 15 bases between. Germline V gives CDR1 LNHNV, CDR2 YYDKDF (reference sequence). The length of the CDR3 is 15 residues.

This clone appeared once. The chain's CDR3 is CASSLGGVRNNEQFF. CDR3 DNA sequence: TGCGCCAGCAGCTTAGGGGGGGTGCGAAACAATGAGCAGTTCTTC. V is TRBV5-1 and J is TRBJ2-1; D possibly corresponds to TRBD2 (7 bases). There are 15 residues in the CDR3. V lost 2 bases and J lost 5, with 14 bases in between. Germline V gene lookup returns CDR1 SGHRS and CDR2 YFSETQ. Variable domain in full (rest from reference TRBV5-1 and TRBJ2-1): KAGVTQTPRYLIKTRGQQVTLSCSPISGHRSVSWYQQTPGQGLQFLFEYFSETQRNKGNFPGRFSGRQFSNSRSEMNVSTLELGDSALYLCASSLGGVRNNEQFFGPGTRLTVL.

V usage is TRBV19 and J usage is TRBJ2-3; TRBD1 matches at 7 bases. Looked up from germline, CDR1 is LNHDA and CDR2 is SQIVND (reference sequence). V lost 2 bases and J lost 0; bases outside the gene matches: 5. The CDR3 is made up of 16 amino acids. For the CDR3, the DNA is TGTGCCAGTAGTATAAAGACAGGGTTCAGCACAGATACGCAGTATTTT. This gives the protein CASSIKTGFSTDTQYF.